Listed below are T cell receptor beta chains from one sample, sequenced in a study of blood T cell repertoires in COVID-19. Produced via immunoSEQ multiplex PCR; TCRdb's table is partial and in-frame only. The data show around 300,000 clones, approximately 86% seen once. The sequencing input was PBMCs or T cells enriched from blood (not recorded which). The source of these receptors is a woman aged 18 to 35 who had recovered from COVID-19. Both conserved end residues are part of each CDR3. The order of the fields is D gene, J gene, clone size, V gene, CDR3 DNA, CDR3 protein. D genes are given only for firm matches. Some rows have no size entry. The others give once, few or many, or a class for an expanded clone.

>TRBD1|TRBJ1-5|.|TRBV27
TGTGCCAGCAGTTCACAGGGGGAAATGCATCAGCCCCAGCATTTT
CASSSQGEMHQPQHF
>.|TRBJ1-2|.|TRBV29-1
TGCAGCGTTGAAGGCGGGGTTGGCTACACCTTC
CSVEGGVGYTF
>.|TRBJ2-1|.|TRBV5-1
TGCGCCAGCAGCTTGGAAGCGGAGGCTTACAATGAGCAGTTCTTC
CASSLEAEAYNEQFF
>.|TRBJ1-2|.|TRBV7-9
TGTGCCAGCAGCTTAGAGTCACAGAGCTATGGCTACACCTTC
CASSLESQSYGYTF
>TRBD2|TRBJ2-1|.|TRBV10-1
TGCGCCAGCAGTGAGGGGGACTACAACAATGAGCAGTTCTTC
CASSEGDYNNEQFF
>TRBD1|TRBJ1-3|few|TRBV28
TGTGCCAGCAGTCCCTGGACAGGGGGCAATGGAAACACCATATATTTT
CASSPWTGGNGNTIYF
>.|TRBJ1-2|once|TRBV11-1
TGTGCCAGCAGCTTAGACAGGGCGGATGGCTACACCTTC
CASSLDRADGYTF
>.|TRBJ1-2|few|TRBV19
TGTGCCAGTAGTATAGCGGGGAACCCCTACACCTTC
CASSIAGNPYTF
>TRBD1|TRBJ1-2|.|TRBV27
TGTGCCAGCAGCCTAGGACAGGGGGATGGCTACACCTTC
CASSLGQGDGYTF
>TRBD1|TRBJ2-7|once|TRBV5-1
TGCGCCAGCAGCGCGGGACAGGGGGTCATTTCCTACGAGCAGTACTTC
CASSAGQGVISYEQYF
>.|TRBJ1-1|.|TRBV7-9
TGTGCCAGCAGCCCGGGCACTGAAGCTTTCTTT
CASSPGTEAFF